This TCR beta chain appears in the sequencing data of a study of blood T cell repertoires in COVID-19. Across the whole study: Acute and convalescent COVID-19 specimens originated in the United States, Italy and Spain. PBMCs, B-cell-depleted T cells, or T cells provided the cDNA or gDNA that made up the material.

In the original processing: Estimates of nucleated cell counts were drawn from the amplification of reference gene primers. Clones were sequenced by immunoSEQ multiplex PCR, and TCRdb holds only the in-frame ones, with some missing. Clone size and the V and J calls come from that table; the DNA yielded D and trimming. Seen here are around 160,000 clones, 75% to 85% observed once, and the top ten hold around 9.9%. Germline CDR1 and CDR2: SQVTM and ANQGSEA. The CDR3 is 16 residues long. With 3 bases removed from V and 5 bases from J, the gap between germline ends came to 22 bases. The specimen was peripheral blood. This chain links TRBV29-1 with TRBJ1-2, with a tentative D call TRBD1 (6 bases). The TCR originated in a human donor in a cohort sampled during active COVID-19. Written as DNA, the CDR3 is TGCAGCGTTGATCCCCCCCAGGGGCCCTCCGCGTATGGCTACACCTTC. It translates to CSVDPPQGPSAYGYTF.